This T cell receptor beta chain derives from a study of cytomegalovirus exposure and HLA in healthy donors. Study information: Samples from HLA-typed donors yielded about 85 million unique TCRs in an early data release.

It was with 60 Vbeta and 13 Jbeta primers that the PCR ran. Clones were read by immunoSEQ multiplex PCR, and TCRdb kept only the in-frame ones, dropping some. This table holds around 150,000 clones, roughly 80% found once. Points on this clone: The antigen is not known.

General study points: The study designated 160 or so TCR beta chains cytomegalovirus-associated. The records held CMV serostatus as the only immune exposure information.

The sample was PBMCs. The receptor was isolated from a female donor in good health and CMV-seronegative.

CDR3 in amino acids: CSAGARVREQYF. CDR3 in DNA: TGCAGTGCGGGGGCTAGGGTGCGCGAGCAGTACTTC. This sequence joins TRBV29-1 and TRBJ2-7; tentative D call: TRBD2 (7 bases). The CDR3 is made up of 12 amino acids. The germline V gene has CDR1 SQVTM and CDR2 ANQGSEA.